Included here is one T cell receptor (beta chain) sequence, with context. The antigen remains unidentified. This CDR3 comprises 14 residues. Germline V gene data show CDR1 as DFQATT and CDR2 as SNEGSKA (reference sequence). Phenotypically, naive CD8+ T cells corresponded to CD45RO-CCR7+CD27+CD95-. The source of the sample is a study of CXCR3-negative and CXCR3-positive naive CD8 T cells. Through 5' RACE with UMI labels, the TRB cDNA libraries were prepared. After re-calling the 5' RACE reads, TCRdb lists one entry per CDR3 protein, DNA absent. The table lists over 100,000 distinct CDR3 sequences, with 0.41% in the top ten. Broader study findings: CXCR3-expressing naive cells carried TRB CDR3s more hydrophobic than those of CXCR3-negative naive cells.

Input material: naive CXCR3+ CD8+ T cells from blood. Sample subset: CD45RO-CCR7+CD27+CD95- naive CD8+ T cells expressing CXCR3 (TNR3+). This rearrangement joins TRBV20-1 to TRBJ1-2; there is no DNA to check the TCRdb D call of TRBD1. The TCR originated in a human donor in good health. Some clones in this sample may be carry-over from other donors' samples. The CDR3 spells CSARHGTGSYGYTF.